Listed below are T cell receptor beta chains from one sample, sequenced in a study of CD8+ T cells in alopecia areata. TCRdb's copy holds only in-frame clones and misses some; the assay was immunoSEQ multiplex PCR. The data show some 200,000 clones, 56% seen once. The sample was CD8+ T cells sorted from blood. Receptors were obtained from a human donor in good health. Each CDR3 is given with its conserved first and last residue. D genes are given only for firm matches. Not every row has a clone size; where given, it reads once, few, many or a size class.

clone_size	v_call	d_call	j_call	cdr3_aa	cdr3_nt
NA	TRBV4-1	TRBD1	TRBJ1-5	CASSQDLRDSRRPQHF	TGCGCCAGCAGCCAAGACCTCCGGGACAGTCGGAGACCCCAGCATTTT
NA	TRBV4-1	TRBD1	TRBJ2-1	CASSARQGEQFF	TGCGCCAGCAGCGCCCGACAGGGTGAGCAGTTCTTC
NA	TRBV5-1	NA	TRBJ2-7	CASSFLYEQYF	TGCGCCAGCAGTTTCTTATACGAGCAGTACTTC
NA	TRBV10-3	NA	TRBJ2-5	CAINSATQETQYF	TGTGCCATCAACTCGGCGACGCAAGAGACCCAGTACTTC
NA	TRBV25-1	TRBD1	TRBJ1-1	CASSDPSQGGFAEAFF	TGTGCCAGCAGTGATCCTTCACAGGGGGGTTTTGCTGAAGCTTTCTTT
NA	TRBV6-5	TRBD2	TRBJ2-1	CASSPGTSGIYEQFF	TGTGCCAGCAGCCCCGGGACTAGCGGGATTTATGAGCAGTTCTTC
NA	TRBV5-6	NA	TRBJ1-2	CASSDMRGLRYGYTF	TGTGCCAGCAGCGACATGCGGGGTCTGCGGTATGGCTACACCTTC
NA	TRBV13	NA	TRBJ1-2	CASKTTEDYGYTF	TGTGCCAGCAAAACGACAGAAGACTATGGCTACACCTTC
NA	TRBV5-6	NA	TRBJ1-5	CASSLGYSNQPQHF	TGTGCCAGCAGCTTAGGATATAGCAATCAGCCCCAGCATTTT
NA	TRBV5-6	TRBD1	TRBJ1-2	CASAPGTGASGYTF	TGTGCCAGCGCACCCGGGACAGGGGCGTCTGGCTACACCTTC
NA	TRBV4-1	NA	TRBJ2-7	CASSQAGYEQYF	TGCGCCAGCAGCCAAGCGGGCTACGAGCAGTACTTC
NA	TRBV27	TRBD1	TRBJ2-7	CASSLSGTGYEQYF	TGTGCCAGCAGTTTATCTGGGACAGGATACGAGCAGTACTTC
NA	TRBV29-1	NA	TRBJ2-7	CSVETEVAYEQYF	TGCAGCGTTGAGACCGAAGTGGCCTACGAGCAGTACTTC
NA	TRBV9	TRBD1	TRBJ1-4	CASSVAGGSGEKLFF	TGTGCCAGCAGCGTAGCAGGGGGGTCGGGTGAAAAACTGTTTTTT
NA	TRBV29-1	NA	TRBJ1-2	CSVEEVSQGAHYGYTF	TGCAGCGTTGAAGAGGTTTCGCAAGGGGCCCACTATGGCTACACCTTC
NA	TRBV27	TRBD1	TRBJ2-3	CASSFFQGATDTQYF	TGTGCCAGCAGCTTCTTTCAGGGGGCCACAGATACGCAGTATTTT
NA	TRBV5-4	TRBD1	TRBJ2-2	CASSARTGQAGELFF	TGTGCCAGCAGCGCCAGGACAGGGCAGGCCGGGGAGCTGTTTTTT
NA	TRBV29-1	NA	TRBJ1-1	CSVEDYTNTEAFF	TGCAGCGTTGAAGATTATACGAACACTGAAGCTTTCTTT
once	TRBV15	NA	TRBJ2-7	CATSRVRGNGEQYF	TGTGCCACCAGCAGAGTCCGAGGCAACGGCGAGCAGTACTTC
NA	TRBV29-1	TRBD1	TRBJ1-2	CSVSDRDNYGYTF	TGCAGCGTCTCGGACAGGGATAACTATGGCTACACCTTC
NA	TRBV27	TRBD1	TRBJ1-1	CASSPRTGGNTEAFF	TGTGCCAGCAGTCCACGGACAGGGGGGAACACTGAAGCTTTCTTT
few	TRBV25-1	NA	TRBJ1-1	CASSEEGRGTEAFF	TGTGCCAGCAGTGAGGAGGGGCGCGGGACTGAAGCTTTCTTT
few	TRBV15	NA	TRBJ2-6	CATSRGSSGANVLTF	TGTGCCACCAGCAGAGGGTCCTCTGGGGCCAACGTCCTGACTTTC
NA	TRBV6-6	NA	TRBJ2-1	CASRGGEQFF	TGTGCCAGCCGAGGGGGGGAGCAGTTCTTC
NA	TRBV5-6	NA	TRBJ2-5	CASSLYGRQETQYF	TGTGCCAGCAGCTTGTACGGGCGCCAAGAGACCCAGTACTTC
few	TRBV4-2	NA	TRBJ2-3	CASTPSGGDRVDTQYF	TGTGCCAGCACTCCTTCTGGGGGCGATCGGGTAGATACGCAGTATTTT
NA	TRBV2	NA	TRBJ1-2	CASSQGYDGYTF	TGTGCCAGCAGTCAGGGGTACGATGGCTACACCTTC
NA	TRBV11-2	NA	TRBJ1-6	CASSLTTYRAGYNSPLHF	TGTGCCAGCAGCTTAACTACTTACAGGGCGGGTTATAATTCACCCCTCCACTTT
few	TRBV27	NA	TRBJ2-7	CASSSGPLGHYEQYF	TGTGCCAGCAGTTCGGGACCGCTAGGACACTACGAGCAGTACTTC
few	TRBV29-1	TRBD2	TRBJ2-7	CSVTGGLAQGEQYF	TGCAGCGTTACGGGGGGACTCGCGCAGGGCGAGCAGTACTTC
few	TRBV10-2	NA	TRBJ1-1	CASSDLTGPNTEAFF	TGCGCCAGCAGTGATCTGACAGGTCCGAACACTGAAGCTTTCTTT
NA	TRBV4-1	TRBD2	TRBJ2-7	CASSSRGGVYEQYF	TGCGCCAGCAGCTCCCGTGGGGGGGTCTACGAGCAGTACTTC
once	TRBV2	NA	TRBJ1-6	CASTPDSPLHF	TGTGCCAGCACTCCGGACTCACCCCTCCACTTT
few	TRBV19	NA	TRBJ1-2	CASSPGQSPYGYTF	TGTGCCAGTAGCCCCGGACAGTCGCCTTATGGCTACACCTTC
NA	TRBV7-9	NA	TRBJ2-1	CASSLTGAPHEQFF	TGTGCCAGCAGTTTAACGGGTGCCCCCCATGAGCAGTTCTTC
NA	TRBV6-1	NA	TRBJ1-6	CASSEWTEGNSPLHF	TGTGCCAGCAGTGAATGGACAGAGGGAAATTCACCCCTCCACTTT
NA	TRBV7-9	NA	TRBJ2-3	CASTELQGHSTDTQYF	TGTGCCAGCACCGAACTACAGGGACATAGCACAGATACGCAGTATTTT
NA	TRBV13	NA	TRBJ2-7	CASSSRGIGHNEQYF	TGTGCCAGCAGCTCCAGGGGAATCGGGCATAACGAGCAGTACTTC
NA	TRBV5-4	TRBD1	TRBJ2-3	CASTSETGGADTQYF	TGTGCCAGCACTAGTGAGACAGGGGGCGCAGATACGCAGTATTTT
NA	TRBV29-1	TRBD1	TRBJ1-5	CSVKDRGNQPQHF	TGCAGCGTCAAAGACAGGGGCAATCAGCCCCAGCATTTT
NA	TRBV27	NA	TRBJ1-6	CASSRYNSPLHF	TGTGCCAGCAGCCGTTATAATTCACCCCTCCACTTT
few	TRBV4-1	NA	TRBJ1-2	CASSQVYPANYGYTF	TGCGCCAGCAGCCAAGTCTACCCAGCTAACTATGGCTACACCTTC
NA	TRBV25-1	NA	TRBJ1-1	CASTEGTGAFF	TGTGCCAGCACCGAGGGGACGGGAGCTTTCTTT
NA	TRBV2	TRBD2	TRBJ2-2	CASRARLAGLTGELFF	TGTGCCAGCAGGGCCCGACTAGCGGGGCTCACCGGGGAGCTGTTTTTT
NA	TRBV4-1	NA	TRBJ2-7	CASSPAQGEQYF	TGCGCCAGCAGCCCCGCACAGGGAGAGCAGTACTTC
few	TRBV5-4	NA	TRBJ2-2	CASSFGVAAGELFF	TGTGCCAGCAGCTTCGGGGTAGCGGCCGGGGAGCTGTTTTTT
NA	TRBV7-9	TRBD1	TRBJ2-1	CASRGGLNEQFF	TGTGCCAGCAGAGGGGGCCTGAATGAGCAGTTCTTC